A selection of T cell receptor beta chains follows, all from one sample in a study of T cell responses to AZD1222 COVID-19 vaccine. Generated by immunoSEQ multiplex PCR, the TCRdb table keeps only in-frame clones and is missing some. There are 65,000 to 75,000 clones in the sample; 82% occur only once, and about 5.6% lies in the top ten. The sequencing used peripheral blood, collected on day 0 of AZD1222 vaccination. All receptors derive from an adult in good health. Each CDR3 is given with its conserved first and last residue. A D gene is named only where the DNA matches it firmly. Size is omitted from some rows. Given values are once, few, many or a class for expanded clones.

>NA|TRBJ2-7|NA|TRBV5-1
CASSFPETREQYF
TGCGCCAGCAGCTTTCCCGAAACACGGGAGCAGTACTTC
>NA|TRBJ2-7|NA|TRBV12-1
CASSVRTGGSYEQYF
TGTGCCAGCAGCGTCCGGACAGGGGGCAGCTACGAGCAGTACTTC
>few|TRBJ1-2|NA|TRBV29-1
CSVHQGGGYGYTF
TGCAGCGTTCATCAGGGTGGTGGCTATGGCTACACCTTC
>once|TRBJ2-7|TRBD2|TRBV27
CASSSGTSGVPYEQYF
TGTGCCAGCAGTTCCGGGACTAGCGGGGTCCCCTACGAGCAGTACTTC
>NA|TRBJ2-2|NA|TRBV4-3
CASSRGTAGSVYTGELFF
TGCGCCAGCAGCCGCGGTACGGCGGGTAGCGTTTACACCGGGGAGCTGTTTTTT
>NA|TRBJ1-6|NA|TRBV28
CASRPTGTYISNSPLHF
TGTGCCAGCAGACCTACAGGGACTTACATATCTAATTCACCCCTCCACTTT
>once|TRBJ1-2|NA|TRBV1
CTSSRTQGPSF
TGCACCAGCAGCCGAACACAGGGCCCAAGCTTC
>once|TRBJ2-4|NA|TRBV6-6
CASSQRTAGAKNIQYF
TGTGCCAGCAGTCAACGGACAGCTGGAGCCAAAAACATTCAGTACTTC
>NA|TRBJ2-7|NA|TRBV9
CASSVGGSLSYEQYF
TGTGCCAGCAGCGTAGGAGGGAGTTTGTCCTACGAGCAGTACTTC
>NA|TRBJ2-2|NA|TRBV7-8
CASSLAGGPGTGELFF
TGTGCCAGCAGCTTGGCCGGGGGGCCAGGAACCGGGGAGCTGTTTTTT
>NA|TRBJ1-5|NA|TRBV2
CASSEVGASLNQPQHF
TGTGCCAGCAGTGAAGTCGGGGCCAGCCTCAATCAGCCCCAGCATTTT
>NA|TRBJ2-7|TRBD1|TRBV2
CASSLGRGPAYEQYF
TGTGCCAGCAGTCTGGGCAGGGGGCCGGCCTACGAGCAGTACTTC
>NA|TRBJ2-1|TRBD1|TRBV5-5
CASTPGQLSYNEQFF
TGTGCCAGCACACCGGGACAGCTATCCTACAATGAGCAGTTCTTC
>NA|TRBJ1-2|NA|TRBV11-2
CASSYLNRERGYGYTF
TGTGCCAGCAGCTACCTAAACAGGGAAAGGGGCTATGGCTACACCTTC
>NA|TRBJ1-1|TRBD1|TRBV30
CAWNRDRGKIEAFF
TGTGCCTGGAACCGGGACAGGGGGAAGATTGAAGCTTTCTTT
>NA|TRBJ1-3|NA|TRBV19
CASSMGVSGNTIYF
TGTGCCAGTAGTATGGGAGTTTCTGGAAACACCATATATTTT
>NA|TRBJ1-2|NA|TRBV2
CATSDSYGYTF
TGTGCCACCTCAGACAGCTATGGCTACACCTTC
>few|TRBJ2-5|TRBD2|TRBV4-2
CASSPRTSVRETQYF
TGTGCCAGCAGCCCCCGGACTAGCGTAAGAGAGACCCAGTACTTC
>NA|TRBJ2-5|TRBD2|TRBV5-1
CASSLGVLAGVQETQYF
TGCGCCAGCAGCTTGGGGGTCCTAGCGGGGGTACAAGAGACCCAGTACTTC
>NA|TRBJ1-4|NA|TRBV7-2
CASSRGGANEKLFF
TGTGCCAGCAGCCGCGGGGGGGCTAATGAAAAACTGTTTTTT
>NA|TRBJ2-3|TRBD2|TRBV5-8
CASRVRVGTSGVTDTQYF
TGTGCCAGCAGAGTTCGGGTTGGGACTAGCGGGGTCACAGATACGCAGTATTTT
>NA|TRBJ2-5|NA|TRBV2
CASSRTSQETQYF
TGTGCCAGCAGTCGGACATCGCAAGAGACCCAGTACTTC
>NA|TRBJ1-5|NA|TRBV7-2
CASSLGHLGGSNQPQHF
TGTGCCAGCAGCTTAGGACACCTCGGAGGGAGCAATCAGCCCCAGCATTTT
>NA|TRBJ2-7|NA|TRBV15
CATRSSGDPYEQYF
TGTGCCACCAGGTCTTCCGGGGATCCCTACGAGCAGTACTTC
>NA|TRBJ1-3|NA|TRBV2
CASSEGAGAGNTIYF
TGTGCCAGCAGTGAAGGAGCGGGGGCTGGAAACACCATATATTTT
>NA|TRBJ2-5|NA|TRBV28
CASRSQETQYF
TGTGCCAGCAGATCCCAAGAGACCCAGTACTTC
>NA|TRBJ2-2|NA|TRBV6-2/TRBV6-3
CASSYSPGTGELFF
TGTGCCAGCAGTTACTCCCCGGGCACCGGGGAGCTGTTTTTT
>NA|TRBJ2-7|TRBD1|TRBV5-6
CASSLVGGNEQYF
TGTGCCAGCAGCTTGGTAGGGGGCAACGAGCAGTACTTC
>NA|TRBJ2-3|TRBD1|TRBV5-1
CASSLRPGTELTDTQYF
TGCGCCAGCAGCTTACGTCCCGGGACAGAGCTCACAGATACGCAGTATTTT
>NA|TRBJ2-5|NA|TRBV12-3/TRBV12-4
CASSTSQETQYF
TGTGCCAGCAGTACCTCGCAAGAGACCCAGTACTTC
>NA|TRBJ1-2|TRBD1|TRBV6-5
CASSYGQGLVYGYTF
TGTGCCAGCAGTTATGGACAGGGCTTGGTCTATGGCTACACCTTC
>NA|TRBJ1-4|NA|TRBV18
CASSPLGVSTNEKLFF
TGTGCCAGCTCACCTTTGGGGGTTTCAACTAATGAAAAACTGTTTTTT
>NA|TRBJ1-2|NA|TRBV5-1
CASSLENRAARGYTF
TGCGCCAGCAGTCTGGAAAACAGGGCGGCACGAGGCTACACCTTC
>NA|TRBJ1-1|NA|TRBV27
CASSQGGTEAFF
TGTGCCAGCAGTCAGGGTGGCACTGAAGCTTTCTTT
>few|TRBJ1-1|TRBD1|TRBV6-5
CASSLTRGRNTEAFF
TGTGCCAGCAGTCTAACCAGGGGGCGGAACACTGAAGCTTTCTTT
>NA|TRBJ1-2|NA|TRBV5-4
CASRGQRYGYTF
TGTGCCAGCAGAGGACAGAGGTATGGCTACACCTTC
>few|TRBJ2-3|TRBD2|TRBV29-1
CSVSGTSVGDTQYF
TGCAGCGTCTCCGGGACTAGCGTAGGGGATACGCAGTATTTT
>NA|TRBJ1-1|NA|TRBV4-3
CASSQGGGAGRNTEAFF
TGCGCCAGCAGCCAAGGGGGCGGGGCGGGTAGGAACACTGAAGCTTTCTTT
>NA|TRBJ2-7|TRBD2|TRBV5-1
CASSLTGGNYEQYF
TGCGCCAGCAGCTTGACCGGGGGGAACTACGAGCAGTACTTC
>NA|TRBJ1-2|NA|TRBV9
CASSVDGRGYGYTF
TGTGCCAGCAGCGTAGACGGGAGGGGCTATGGCTACACCTTC
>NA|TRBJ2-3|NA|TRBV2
CASSEGQRSTDTQYF
TGTGCCAGCAGTGAAGGTCAGCGGAGCACAGATACGCAGTATTTT
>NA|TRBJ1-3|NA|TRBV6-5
CASSRTVVSGNTIYF
TGTGCCAGCAGTAGGACGGTAGTCTCTGGAAACACCATATATTTT
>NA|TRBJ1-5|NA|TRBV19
CASSIINQPQHF
TGTGCCAGTAGTATAATAAATCAGCCCCAGCATTTT
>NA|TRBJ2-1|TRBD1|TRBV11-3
CASSSRQGPSYNEQFF
TGTGCCAGCAGCTCGAGACAGGGGCCTTCCTACAATGAGCAGTTCTTC
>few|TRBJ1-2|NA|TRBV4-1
CASSPRSGPLYGYTF
TGCGCCAGCAGCCCCCGATCAGGGCCTCTCTATGGCTACACCTTC
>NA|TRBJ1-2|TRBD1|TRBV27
CASKETGGNYGYTF
TGTGCCAGCAAAGAGACAGGGGGCAACTATGGCTACACCTTC
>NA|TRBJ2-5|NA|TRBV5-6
CASSPMRAQETQYF
TGTGCCAGCAGCCCCATGCGGGCCCAAGAGACCCAGTACTTC
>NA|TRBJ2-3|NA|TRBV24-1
CATSSPRELSTDTQYF
TGTGCCACCAGCTCCCCTAGGGAGCTATCCACAGATACGCAGTATTTT
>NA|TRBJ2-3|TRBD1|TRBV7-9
CASSQGATDTQYF
TGTGCCAGCAGTCAGGGGGCTACAGATACGCAGTATTTT
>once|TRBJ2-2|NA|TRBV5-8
CASSLLSPRAGELFF
TGTGCCAGCAGCTTGTTATCCCCCCGGGCCGGGGAGCTGTTTTTT
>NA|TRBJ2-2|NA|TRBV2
CASRDGANTGELFF
TGTGCCAGCCGGGACGGAGCGAACACCGGGGAGCTGTTTTTT
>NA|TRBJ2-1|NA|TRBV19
CASTPTLTPYNEQFF
TGTGCCAGTACTCCGACCCTAACCCCCTACAATGAGCAGTTCTTC
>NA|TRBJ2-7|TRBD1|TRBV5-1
CASRRDRGVYEQYF
TGCGCCAGCAGAAGAGACAGGGGGGTCTACGAGCAGTACTTC
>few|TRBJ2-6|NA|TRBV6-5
CASSLNRAGANVLTF
TGTGCCAGCAGTTTGAACAGGGCCGGGGCCAACGTCCTGACTTTC
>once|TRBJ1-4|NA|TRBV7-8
CASLRPGHANEKLFF
TGTGCCAGCCTAAGGCCGGGACATGCTAATGAAAAACTGTTTTTT
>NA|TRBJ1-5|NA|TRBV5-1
CASSLVGGTQPQHF
TGCGCCAGCAGCTTGGTGGGCGGGACTCAGCCCCAGCATTTT
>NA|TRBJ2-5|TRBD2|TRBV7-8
CASSLALAGPQETQYF
TGTGCCAGCAGCTTAGCCCTAGCGGGGCCCCAAGAGACCCAGTACTTC
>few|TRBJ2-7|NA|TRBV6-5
CASTLWDSSYEQYF
TGTGCCAGCACTTTATGGGACTCATCCTACGAGCAGTACTTC